These T cell receptor beta chains were read from a single sample in a study of blood T cell repertoires in COVID-19. Sequencing was performed with immunoSEQ multiplex PCR; in TCRdb, only in-frame clones are kept and a portion is missing. The sample shows 490,000 or so clones, about nine tenths of them seen only once. The sample was PBMCs or T cells enriched from blood (not recorded which). The receptors here all came from a woman aged 55 to 70 who had recovered from COVID-19. Both conserved end residues are part of each CDR3. D genes are given only for firm matches. Only some rows state a clone size, as once, few, many or a class for expanded clones.

.	.	TRBV5-4	TRBJ1-1	CASSAGAGLRTEAFF	TGTGCCAGCAGCGCGGGGGCAGGGTTGAGAACTGAAGCTTTCTTT
.	.	TRBV3-1/TRBV3-2	TRBJ1-1	CASSQGSGFGNTEAFF	TGTGCCAGCAGCCAAGGATCGGGGTTCGGGAACACTGAAGCTTTCTTT
.	.	TRBV27	TRBJ2-1	CASSSLGTWGNEQFF	TGTGCCAGCAGTTCCCTAGGGACTTGGGGTAATGAGCAGTTCTTC
.	.	TRBV5-1	TRBJ2-3	CASSYSGGPGDTQYF	TGCGCCAGCAGCTACTCCGGGGGGCCGGGGGATACGCAGTATTTT
.	.	TRBV6-6	TRBJ2-1	CASLTGNEQFF	TGTGCCAGCCTTACGGGCAATGAGCAGTTCTTC
.	few	TRBV28	TRBJ1-6	CASSFTGGINSPLHF	TGTGCCAGCAGTTTCACAGGTGGAATTAATTCACCCCTCCACTTT
TRBD2	.	TRBV2	TRBJ2-7	CASTSGVYTYEQYF	TGTGCCAGCACTAGCGGGGTCTACACCTACGAGCAGTACTTC
TRBD1	.	TRBV12-5	TRBJ1-2	CASGLVPGQMSYGYTF	TGTGCTAGTGGTTTGGTACCGGGACAGATGAGCTATGGCTACACCTTC
TRBD1	.	TRBV9	TRBJ1-5	CASSKTGTVNQPQHF	TGTGCCAGCAGCAAGACAGGGACTGTCAACCAGCCCCAGCATTTT
.	.	TRBV5-1	TRBJ2-2	CASSWAGLVGSTGELFF	TGCGCCAGCAGCTGGGCCGGTCTAGTAGGGAGCACCGGGGAGCTGTTTTTT
.	once	TRBV15	TRBJ1-6	CATSRGAGNSPLHF	TGTGCCACCAGCAGAGGGGCAGGTAATTCACCCCTCCACTTT
.	.	TRBV14	TRBJ2-5	CASSQGMRGETQYF	TGTGCCAGCAGCCAAGGGATGCGGGGAGAGACCCAGTACTTC
.	few	TRBV21-1	TRBJ1-2	CASREVDGYTF	TGTGCCAGCCGCGAGGTAGATGGCTACACCTTC
.	.	TRBV6-5	TRBJ1-3	CASSTQGSGNTIYF	TGTGCCAGCAGTACCCAGGGTTCTGGAAACACCATATATTTT
.	.	TRBV7-6	TRBJ1-3	CASSHARGVTGNTIYF	TGTGCCAGCAGCCACGCTCGGGGGGTCACCGGAAACACCATATATTTT
TRBD1	.	TRBV29-1	TRBJ2-5	CSAQRGTGEETQYF	TGCAGCGCCCAGAGGGGGACAGGGGAAGAGACCCAGTACTTC
TRBD1	.	TRBV5-1	TRBJ1-2	CASSLGDRPSGLYGYTF	TGCGCCAGCAGCTTGGGGGACAGGCCGTCCGGACTATATGGCTACACCTTC
.	.	TRBV11-3	TRBJ2-1	CASSLVGWTTTGYNEQFF	TGTGCCAGCAGCTTAGTGGGGTGGACTACCACGGGGTACAATGAGCAGTTCTTC
TRBD1	.	TRBV19	TRBJ1-1	CASSTQGDRNTEAFF	TGTGCCAGTAGTACTCAGGGGGATAGGAACACTGAAGCTTTCTTT
.	.	TRBV5-5	TRBJ2-5	CASSLERGQETQYF	TGTGCCAGCAGCTTGGAAAGGGGCCAAGAGACCCAGTACTTC
.	.	TRBV5-1	TRBJ2-7	CASSLRGLDEQYF	TGCGCCAGCAGCTTAAGGGGCCTGGACGAGCAGTACTTC
.	.	TRBV6-5	TRBJ2-7	CASLLRGVSYEQYF	TGTGCCAGCCTACTCCGCGGGGTTTCCTACGAGCAGTACTTC
.	once	TRBV28	TRBJ1-1	CASRYTNTEAFF	TGTGCCAGCAGGTACACGAACACTGAAGCTTTCTTT
TRBD2	few	TRBV7-2	TRBJ2-1	CASSSRSGSHNEQFF	TGTGCCAGCAGCTCGAGGAGCGGGAGTCACAATGAGCAGTTCTTC
.	.	TRBV5-5	TRBJ2-7	CASSAPGHDNEQYF	TGTGCCAGCAGCGCCCCGGGACATGATAACGAGCAGTACTTC
TRBD1	once	TRBV5-1	TRBJ2-7	CASSLTGVTGGEQYF	TGCGCCAGCAGCTTGACAGGGGTCACTGGCGGGGAGCAGTACTTC
TRBD1	.	TRBV10-1	TRBJ1-6	CASSESTGENSPLHF	TGCGCCAGCAGTGAGTCGACAGGGGAGAATTCACCCCTCCACTTT
TRBD1	.	TRBV27	TRBJ1-2	CASRGTGQGAGYTF	TGTGCCAGCAGGGGGACCGGACAGGGGGCTGGCTACACCTTC
TRBD2	.	TRBV7-2	TRBJ2-2	CASSLGTSGGRELFF	TGTGCCAGCAGCCTTGGGACTAGCGGGGGTCGGGAGCTGTTTTTT
.	.	TRBV4-1	TRBJ1-4	CASSLARLGENEKLFF	TGCGCCAGCAGCCTCGCCCGTCTAGGGGAAAATGAAAAACTGTTTTTT
.	.	TRBV18	TRBJ2-1	CASSLLGGYNEQFF	TGTGCCAGCTCCCTCTTAGGCGGGTACAATGAGCAGTTCTTC
.	.	TRBV7-8	TRBJ1-2	CASSLANNYGYTF	TGTGCCAGCAGCTTAGCTAATAACTATGGCTACACCTTC
TRBD2	once	TRBV18	TRBJ2-1	CASSRGGLAYNEQFF	TGTGCCAGCTCGCGGGGCGGACTAGCCTACAATGAGCAGTTCTTC
.	.	TRBV12-5	TRBJ2-2	CASGPLAAFTGELFF	TGTGCTAGTGGCCCCTTAGCGGCCTTTACCGGGGAGCTGTTTTTT
.	.	TRBV7-2	TRBJ1-3	CASRRGSSGNTIYF	TGTGCCAGCAGACGAGGAAGCTCTGGAAACACCATATATTTT
TRBD1	.	TRBV5-1	TRBJ2-2	CASSFGTGRTGELFF	TGCGCCAGCAGCTTTGGGACAGGGAGGACCGGGGAGCTGTTTTTT
.	.	TRBV9	TRBJ1-3	CASSVQGFGNTIYF	TGTGCCAGCAGCGTACAGGGGTTTGGAAACACCATATATTTT
.	.	TRBV30	TRBJ1-6	CAWSVRTAGDSPLHF	TGTGCCTGGAGTGTTCGGACAGCAGGGGATTCACCCCTCCACTTT
TRBD1	.	TRBV11-3	TRBJ2-5	CASSPRDRGLWQETQYF	TGTGCCAGCAGCCCTCGGGACAGGGGGCTGTGGCAAGAGACCCAGTACTTC
TRBD1	.	TRBV10-1	TRBJ1-1	CASSLDRISTEAFF	TGCGCCAGCAGTTTGGACAGGATTAGCACTGAAGCTTTCTTT
.	.	TRBV2	TRBJ1-6	CASSERGEGGSPLHF	TGTGCCAGCAGTGAAAGGGGGGAGGGAGGATCACCCCTCCACTTT
.	.	TRBV2	TRBJ2-5	CASTRERGETQYF	TGTGCCAGCACCAGGGAAAGGGGAGAGACCCAGTACTTC
TRBD1	.	TRBV6-5	TRBJ1-4	CASRDRGFTNEKLFF	TGTGCCAGCAGGGACAGGGGTTTTACTAATGAAAAACTGTTTTTT
.	few	TRBV5-1	TRBJ2-2	CASSSHTGELFF	TGCGCCAGCAGCTCTCACACCGGGGAGCTGTTTTTT
TRBD1	.	TRBV7-2	TRBJ1-2	CASSWDRLGAYGYTF	TGTGCCAGCAGCTGGGACAGGCTAGGCGCCTATGGCTACACCTTC
TRBD1	.	TRBV30	TRBJ1-2	CAWSLGTGASYGYTF	TGTGCCTGGAGTCTAGGGACAGGCGCGTCCTATGGCTACACCTTC
TRBD2	few	TRBV27	TRBJ2-3	CASSLRTSGTDTQYF	TGTGCCAGCAGTTTAAGGACTAGCGGCACAGATACGCAGTATTTT
.	.	TRBV2	TRBJ2-5	CASTELEQLAQYF	TGTGCCAGCACCGAACTAGAACAACTAGCCCAGTACTTC